The 13 T cell receptor beta chains given below trace back to one sample, sequenced in a study of T cell responses to AZD1222 COVID-19 vaccine. Sequenced by immunoSEQ multiplex PCR; TCRdb stores in-frame clones only, minus some. The profile shows 150,000 to 200,000 clones, 80% to 95% of them singletons. The input for sequencing was peripheral blood, taken 28 days after the second AZD1222 dose. These receptors all stem from an adult who received the AZD1222 COVID-19 vaccine.

The gene calls are TRBV3-1 (or the pseudogene TRBV3-2) and TRBJ1-2; no reliable D call. V dropped 4 bases and J dropped 0 bases, with 6 bases sitting between them. Per germline, CDR1 LGHDT and CDR2 YNNKEL (reference sequence). The CDR3 spans 13 residues. The CDR3 coding sequence is TGTGCCAGCAGCCGGGTCTCTAACTATGGCTACACCTTC. Translated, it gives CASSRVSNYGYTF.

V usage is TRBV18 and J usage is TRBJ1-1, with a tentative D call TRBD1 (6 bases). V was cut by 5 bases and J by 4 bases, with 14 bases left in between. The CDR3 length is 14 residues. Germline lookup yields CDR1 KGHSH and CDR2 LQKENI. The CDR3 DNA is TGTGCCAGCTCATCGGAGGGGGGCAGCACTGAAGCTTTCTTT. It codes for CASSSEGGSTEAFF.

The chain combines TRBV12-3 or TRBV12-4 with TRBJ2-3, with unresolved D. The CDR3 spans 11 residues. V lost 2 bases, J lost 6 bases, and 3 bases lay in between. The CDR3 is CASSLTDTQYF. The CDR3 DNA is TGTGCCAGCAGTTTAACCGATACGCAGTATTTT.

V and J are TRBV7-2 and TRBJ2-7, with 10 positions matching TRBD2. After removal of 3 bases from V and 6 bases from J, the junction contained 8 bases not matched to a gene. Germline V gene data show CDR1 as SGHTA and CDR2 as FQGNSA. CDR3 length equals 15 residues. The CDR3 protein is CASSLASGGAGEQYF. The DNA of the CDR3 is TGTGCCAGCAGCTTGGCGAGCGGGGGGGCTGGCGAGCAGTACTTC. Full variable domain (missing parts from reference TRBV7-2 and TRBJ2-7): GAGVSQSPSNKVTEKGKDVELRCDPISGHTALYWYRQSLGQGLEFLIYFQGNSAPDKSGLPSDRFSAERTGGSVSTLTIQRTQQEDSAVYLCASSLASGGAGEQYFGPGTRLTVT.

On this clone itself: Other DNA sequences in the sample encode the same CDR3. This chain links TRBV6-5 with TRBJ1-2; D not certain. The CDR3 loop spans 13 amino acids. Trimming stripped 6 bases from V and 2 bases from J, with 10 bases between. Germline CDR1 MNHEY, CDR2 SVGAGI. The CDR3 coding sequence is TGTGCCAGCAGCCCGACGGGAAACTATGGCTACACCTTC. Its translation: CASSPTGNYGYTF.

This clone has a single count. This chain connects TRBV7-9 to TRBJ1-2; D not certain. V was pared by 11 bases and J by 4 bases, with 14 bases between. Germline-derived CDR1 and CDR2 are SEHNR and FQNEAQ (reference sequence). CDR3 length equals 12 residues. CDR3 sequence reads: CAGSRTSYGYTF. In DNA form, the CDR3 reads TGTGCCGGGAGTCGGACGAGCTATGGCTACACCTTC.

This clone is a singleton in its sample. V gene TRBV5-1 combines with J gene TRBJ1-4; 9 positions match TRBD1. The J segment lost 5 bases and the V segment lost 4 bases, leaving 9 bases of the junction unmatched. This CDR3 is 16 amino acids long. From germline, CDR1 is SGHRS and CDR2 YFSETQ. The CDR3 reads CASSTGQGRQNEKLFF. The CDR3 bases are TGCGCCAGCAGCACCGGACAGGGGCGACAAAATGAAAAACTGTTTTTT.

The chain has TRBV5-4 and TRBJ2-6, with 7 positions matching TRBD1. CDR3 length: 18 amino acids. CDR1 and CDR2 (germline): SGHNT, YYREEE (reference sequence). With V trimmed by 2 bases and J by 3 bases, 11 bases remained unmatched. In nucleotides, the CDR3 is TGTGCCAGCAGCTTAGACAGGGTTTTGTTCAGTGGGGCCAACGTCCTGACTTTC. As protein: CASSLDRVLFSGANVLTF.

The J gene is TRBJ1-1, the V gene TRBV6-6; D remains unclear. V dropped 6 bases and J dropped 0 bases, with 17 bases sitting between them. CDR1 is MNHNY and CDR2 is SVGAGI in the germline V gene (reference sequence). The CDR3 length is 16 residues. The CDR3: CASRPLPDMMNTEAFF. CDR3 nucleotide sequence: TGTGCCAGCAGGCCGTTACCCGACATGATGAACACTGAAGCTTTCTTT.

This clone has a single count. The V gene is TRBV29-1, the J gene TRBJ2-4; 9 bases agree with TRBD1. The length of the CDR3 is 14 residues. V lost 6 bases to trimming and J lost 7 bases; unmatched junction nucleotides: 10. In germline, CDR1 is SQVTM, CDR2 ANQGSEA. CDR3 protein: CSVAPGTGRNIQYF. The CDR3 DNA is TGCAGCGTCGCGCCAGGGACAGGGAGGAACATTCAGTACTTC. The whole variable domain, filled in from reference TRBV29-1 and TRBJ2-4, reads SAVISQKPSRDICQRGTSLTIQCQVDSQVTMMFWYRQQPGQSLTLIATANQGSEATYESGFVIDKFPISRPNLTFSTLTVSNMSPEDSSIYLCSVAPGTGRNIQYFGAGTRLSVL.

This chain links TRBV23-1 with TRBJ2-7, with D perhaps TRBD2 (6 bases). Being an ORF, TRBV23-1 has a function that is uncertain. This CDR3 region has 16 residues. V was clipped by 0 bases and J by 3 bases, with 15 bases between them. The chain's CDR3 is CASSQSCGKGDYEQYF. The CDR3 DNA reads as TGCGCCAGCAGTCAATCCTGCGGGAAAGGTGACTACGAGCAGTACTTC.

The V call is TRBV28, the J call TRBJ2-1; TRBD2 is a possible D gene (5 bases). Germline loops: CDR1 MDHEN, CDR2 SYDVKM. The V gene lost 5 bases and the J gene lost 10 bases, with 12 bases spanning the gap. This CDR3 contains 12 residues. CDR3 sequence (DNA): TGTGCCAGCAGTGCGACTACCTCAGAGCAGTTCTTC. The encoded protein is CASSATTSEQFF. Full variable domain (missing parts from reference TRBV28 and TRBJ2-1): DVKVTQSSRYLVKRTGEKVFLECVQDMDHENMFWYRQDPGLGLRLIYFSYDVKMKEKGDIPEGYSVSREKKERFSLILESASTNQTSMYLCASSATTSEQFFGPGTRLTVL.

The chain carries TRBV30 and TRBJ1-3; D is unclear. The length of the CDR3 is 14 residues. The germline CDR1 and CDR2 sequences are GTSNPN and SVGIG (reference sequence). Trimming removed 1 base at V and 4 bases at J, with 11 bases between. Here the CDR3 DNA reads TGTGCCTGGAGTGGGGGTTCTCCCGGAAACACCATATATTTT. Its translation: CAWSGGSPGNTIYF.